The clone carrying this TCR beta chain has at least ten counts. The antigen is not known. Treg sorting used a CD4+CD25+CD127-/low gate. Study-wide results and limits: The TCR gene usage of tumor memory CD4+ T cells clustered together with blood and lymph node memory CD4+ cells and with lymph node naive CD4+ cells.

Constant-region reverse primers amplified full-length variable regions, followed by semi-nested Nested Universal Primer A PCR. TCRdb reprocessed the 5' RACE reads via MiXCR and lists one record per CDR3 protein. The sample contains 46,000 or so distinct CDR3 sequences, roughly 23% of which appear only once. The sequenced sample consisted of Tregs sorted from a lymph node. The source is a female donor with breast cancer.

CDR3 bases: TGTGCCAGCATCGACAGGGGAAGGAACGAGCAGTACTTC. Translated: CASIDRGRNEQYF. The genes are TRBV6-1 and TRBJ2-7, with 8 bases fitting TRBD1. The CDR3 is 13 amino acids. Germline loops: CDR1 MNHNS, CDR2 SASEGT. Losses at the gene ends were 7 bases for V and 5 bases for J; bases not matched to a gene: 7.